This T cell receptor beta chain was captured by sequencing in a study of CD8+ T cells in alopecia areata. Study findings and constraints: Administration of tofacitinib significantly diminished scalp clonality and expanded CD8+ clones within the top 100. Many expanded lesional clones persisted during tofacitinib (in both scalp and blood).

Only one count was recorded for this clone. Its target is unknown. Noted treatment: oral pan-JAK inhibitor, 5-10 mg twice daily. Alopecia areata patients gave lesional scalp punch biopsies and peripheral blood samples. The sequencing template was cDNA reverse transcribed from extracted RNA. Some clones are missing from TCRdb's copy, which holds only in-frame ones; the method was immunoSEQ multiplex PCR. The table has 190,000 or so clones, roughly 60% seen once. Looked up from germline, CDR1 is MDHEN and CDR2 is SYDVKM. CDR3 length: 15 residues. J was trimmed by 6 bases and V by 5 bases; bases with no gene match: 11.

This clonotype was sampled from a human donor with alopecia areata. The sequences come from CD4+ T cells sorted from blood, collected at week 24, from a patient treated with tofacitinib. This sequence joins TRBV28 and TRBJ2-5, with TRBD1 identical over 8 bases. DNA of the CDR3: TGTGCCAGCAGTCCAGGTGGCAGGGGGCGAAAGACCCAGTACTTC. This codes for CASSPGGRGRKTQYF.